These T cell receptor beta chains were read from a single sample in a study of technical replicates of blood from a handful of donors. Measured with immunoSEQ multiplex PCR; TCRdb has only the in-frame clones, and not every one. The data show roughly 69,000 clones, about 88% seen once. Material: PBMCs. The receptors come from a human donor in good health. Some clones in this sample may be carry-over from other donors' samples. CDR3s include the opening cysteine and the closing phenylalanine or tryptophan. The D gene is left open where the match is weak. Not all rows give a size; the values are once, few, many and, for expanded clones, a class.

>.|TRBD1|TRBV2|TRBJ1-6
CASSGGQGSSYNSPLHF
TGTGCCAGCAGTGGTGGACAGGGGAGCTCCTATAATTCACCCCTCCACTTT
>.|.|TRBV19|TRBJ2-7
CASSIFTGSNDEQYF
TGTGCCAGTAGTATTTTTACCGGGAGTAACGACGAGCAGTACTTC
>few|TRBD1|TRBV19|TRBJ1-2
CASSLTGGAVYTF
TGTGCCAGTAGTTTGACAGGGGGCGCGGTCTACACCTTC
>few|.|TRBV5-1|TRBJ1-6
CASSLDSSYNSPLHF
TGCGCCAGCAGCTTGGACAGCTCCTATAATTCACCCCTCCACTTT
>.|TRBD1|TRBV5-1|TRBJ1-1
CASSLEGTGGNTEAFF
TGCGCCAGCAGCTTGGAAGGGACAGGGGGGAACACTGAAGCTTTCTTT
>few|.|TRBV25-1|TRBJ1-4
CASSELEPANEKLFF
TGTGCCAGCAGCGAACTAGAGCCAGCTAATGAAAAACTGTTTTTT
>.|.|TRBV6-5|TRBJ1-2
CASYGAAGYTF
TGTGCCAGCTATGGGGCGGCTGGCTACACCTTC
>.|TRBD1|TRBV2|TRBJ1-1
CASSGQGASGAFF
TGTGCCAGCAGTGGACAGGGGGCGTCTGGTGCTTTCTTT
>.|.|TRBV7-9|TRBJ2-1
CASSWAYLNEQFF
TGTGCCAGCAGCTGGGCCTATTTGAATGAGCAGTTCTTC
>.|TRBD2|TRBV4-2|TRBJ2-2
CASSPGLADTGELFF
TGTGCCAGCAGCCCGGGACTAGCGGACACCGGGGAGCTGTTTTTT
>.|TRBD2|TRBV5-1|TRBJ2-7
CASKMAGGGYEQYF
TGCGCCAGCAAAATGGCGGGAGGAGGCTACGAGCAGTACTTC
>.|TRBD2|TRBV29-1|TRBJ2-7
CSVEEGLEGEQYF
TGCAGCGTTGAAGAAGGACTAGAGGGCGAGCAGTACTTC
>.|TRBD2|TRBV13|TRBJ2-3
CASSLPPTSVITDTQYF
TGTGCCAGCAGCTTACCCCCGACTAGCGTGATCACAGATACGCAGTATTTT
>.|TRBD2|TRBV25-1|TRBJ2-5
CASSEGGSGETQYF
TGTGCCAGCAGTGAGGGAGGGTCAGGAGAGACCCAGTACTTC
>once|.|TRBV14|TRBJ2-7
CASSQDPTWSEQYF
TGTGCCAGCAGCCAAGATCCCACATGGAGTGAGCAGTACTTC